This section outlines one T cell receptor (beta chain) sequence together with its context. Its antigen is as yet unknown. These data are taken from a study of T cells expressing NK-cell markers. Turning to the study itself: Sorted T-cell subsets CD3+CD56+NKG2C+, CD3+CD56+NKG2C- and CD3+CD56-NKG2C+ were TCR beta-sequenced. Notes on the study in general: Four donors showed these clonotypes also leading the CD3+CD56-NKG2C+ fraction.

The CDR3 is 13 amino acids. From its re-call of the 5' RACE reads, TCRdb lists each CDR3 protein once, without DNA. Listed are a few hundred thousand distinct CDR3 sequences; 0.39% falls within the top ten. Sequences were obtained from blood T cells: a sorted CD56 or NKG2C T cell subset, CD4+ or CD8+ T cells, or bulk PBMC T cells (not recorded which). The receptor was derived from a man between 18 and 29 years old in good health. The chain employs TRBV12-3 or TRBV12-4 and TRBJ1-1; TCRdb's assignment of TRBD1 cannot be checked, as there is no DNA. CDR3 residues: CASSPSTGDEAFF.